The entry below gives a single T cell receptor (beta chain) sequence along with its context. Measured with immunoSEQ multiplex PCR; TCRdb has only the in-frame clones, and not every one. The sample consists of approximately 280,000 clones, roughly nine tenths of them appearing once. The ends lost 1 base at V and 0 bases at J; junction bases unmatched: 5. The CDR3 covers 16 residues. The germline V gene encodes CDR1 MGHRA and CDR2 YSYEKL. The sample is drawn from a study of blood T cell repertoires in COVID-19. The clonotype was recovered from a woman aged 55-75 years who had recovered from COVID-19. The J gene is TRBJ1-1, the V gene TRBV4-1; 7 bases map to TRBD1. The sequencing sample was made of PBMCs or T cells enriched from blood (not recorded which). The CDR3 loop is CASSQGGTVLNTEAFF. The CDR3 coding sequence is TGCGCCAGCAGCCAAGGGGGGACAGTATTGAACACTGAAGCTTTCTTT.